This TCR beta chain was captured in a study of T-cell memory formation after mild COVID-19. Study-level results: The authors left the SARS-CoV-2 specificity of second-wave clones peaking on day 37 unconfirmed.

This clonotype was detected a few times. Its cognate antigen is unknown. Trimming removed 5 bases from V and 2 bases from J, with 13 bases in between. CDR3 length: 14 amino acids. The germline V gene encodes CDR1 DFQATT and CDR2 SNEGSKA (reference sequence). Employing constant-segment primers, 5'RACE generated TCR alpha and TCR beta cDNA libraries bearing sample barcodes and UMIs. TCRdb re-analysed the 5' RACE reads in MiXCR, keeping a single row per CDR3 protein. The sample has around 450,000 distinct CDR3 sequences, 20% seen once. This sequence was found in an adult woman who had mild COVID-19 (a few samples of this study predate the infection). Cell type and time point are not known. The sequenced material came from PBMCs or a T cell subset sorted from them (not recorded which). The rearrangement links TRBV20-1 to TRBJ2-1; no definite D call. DNA for the CDR3: TGCAGTGCTCAGGACCCTGGGGCCTACAATGAGCAGTTCTTC. Protein sequence: CSAQDPGAYNEQFF.